A selection of T cell receptor beta chains follows, all from one sample in a study of blood T cells in healthy people across ages. TCRdb used MiXCR to reprocess the 5' RACE reads, holding one entry per CDR3 protein. The table records 550,000 to 700,000 distinct CDR3 sequences, approximately 25% of them present only once. Input material: blood. The receptors come from a woman in her 70s in good health. Both conserved end residues are part of each CDR3. A D gene is named only where the DNA matches it firmly. The size entry is marked missing in some rows and otherwise reads once, few, many or a size class.

>.|.|TRBV12-5|TRBJ2-5
TGTGCTAGTGCCCCCGAAGGGGTGGTCATACGAGTGCAGTACTTC
CASAPEGVVIRVQYF
>few|.|TRBV7-2|TRBJ1-2
TGTGCCAGCAGCTCACGAATGTTTTATGGCTACACCTTC
CASSSRMFYGYTF
>few|TRBD2|TRBV4-3|TRBJ2-1
TGCGCCAGCAGCCAAGTTGCCTCTCTAGCGGGGGGTCGAGATGAGCAGTTCTTC
CASSQVASLAGGRDEQFF
>many|TRBD2|TRBV3-1|TRBJ2-7
TGTGCCAGCAGCCAAGTATTCAGCGGGGGCGTCGAGCAGTACTTC
CASSQVFSGGVEQYF
>few|TRBD2|TRBV7-2|TRBJ2-1
TGTGCCAGCAGCTTCCCGCAGACTAGCGGGGGACAGTTCTTC
CASSFPQTSGGQFF
>.|.|TRBV29-1|TRBJ1-2
TGCAGCGTTGACCGGGGCTACACCTTC
CSVDRGYTF
>.|TRBD1|TRBV29-1|TRBJ2-5
TGCAGCGTGGGGACAGGGGGAGTTTCGGAGACCCAGTACTTC
CSVGTGGVSETQYF
>.|.|TRBV7-2|TRBJ2-1
TGTGCCAGCAGCTCATACTCCTACAATGAGCAGCTCTTC
CASSSYSYNEQLF
>once|.|TRBV2|TRBJ2-7
TGTGCCAGCAGTGGGACTAAATACGAGCAGTACTTC
CASSGTKYEQYF
>many|.|TRBV5-6|TRBJ2-1
TGTGCCAGCAGCTCCCACAATGAGCAGTTCTTC
CASSSHNEQFF
>.|TRBD1|TRBV19|TRBJ1-2
TGTGCCAGTACCACCGGGACAGGGGGCAAGTATGGCTACACCTTC
CASTTGTGGKYGYTF
>.|.|TRBV7-2|TRBJ2-5
TGTGCCAGCAGCTTATTACGCGAGATAGAGACCCAGTACTTC
CASSLLREIETQYF
>.|.|TRBV12-3/TRBV12-4|TRBJ1-4
TGTGCCAGCAGCAGGGACACCAATGAAAAACTGTTTTTT
CASSRDTNEKLFF
>many|.|TRBV9|TRBJ1-1
TGTGCCAGCAGCCCCAGCCCCGGTGGAGTCACTGAAGCTTTCTTT
CASSPSPGGVTEAFF
>.|.|TRBV5-1|TRBJ2-3
TGCGCCAGCAGCTTACTCCGTGGTAGCACAGATACGCAGTATTTT
CASSLLRGSTDTQYF
>few|TRBD1|TRBV2|TRBJ2-1
TGTGCCAGCAGGACTGGACAGGGGCCCTACAATGAGCAGTTCTTC
CASRTGQGPYNEQFF
>few|.|TRBV4-3|TRBJ2-5
TGCGCCAGCAGCCAAGGGGTTCGGCAAAAGACCCAGTACTTC
CASSQGVRQKTQYF
>.|.|TRBV20-1|TRBJ2-5
TGCAGTGCTCCCGGGGGGCTAGAGACCCAGTACTTC
CSAPGGLETQYF
>few|.|TRBV20-1|TRBJ2-3
TGCAGTGCTTCGAAAGATGGCGGGGCTACAGATACGCAGTATTTT
CSASKDGGATDTQYF
>few|.|TRBV4-3|TRBJ1-1
TGCGCCAGCAGCCAACAGTACGTCGTTACCACTGAAGCTTTCTTT
CASSQQYVVTTEAFF
>.|.|TRBV20-1|TRBJ2-2
TGCAGTGCTAAGACAGGGAACACCGGGGAGCTGTTTTTT
CSAKTGNTGELFF
>few|.|TRBV6-5|TRBJ1-1
TGTGCCAGCAGTGGCGGAGACATGAACACTGAAGCTTTCTTT
CASSGGDMNTEAFF
>few|.|TRBV12-3/TRBV12-4|TRBJ2-2
TGTGCCAGCAGTCCCCCCGTGCCGACCGGGGAGCTGTTTTTT
CASSPPVPTGELFF
>few|TRBD1|TRBV29-1|TRBJ1-2
TGCAGCGTCCTAAACATGGACAGGGGTAATGGCTACACCTTC
CSVLNMDRGNGYTF
>few|.|TRBV12-5|TRBJ2-5
TGTGCTAGTGGTTTGGGTACCGTCACCGGGGAGACCCAGTACTTC
CASGLGTVTGETQYF
>.|.|TRBV28|TRBJ2-1
TGTGCCAGCGATGTGACAGGACACAATGAGCAGTTCTTC
CASDVTGHNEQFF
>.|.|TRBV7-8|TRBJ1-4
TGTGCCAGCAGCTTAGAATTTGTCGAAAAACTGTTTTTT
CASSLEFVEKLFF
>.|.|TRBV12-3/TRBV12-4|TRBJ2-2
TGTGCCTGCAGTTTTTCCGGGGAGCTGTTTTTT
CACSFSGELFF
>few|TRBD1|TRBV4-1|TRBJ2-1
TGCGCCAGCAGCCAAGCAGGGACAGGGCTCGGTGAGCAGTTCTTC
CASSQAGTGLGEQFF
>.|.|TRBV15|TRBJ2-7
TGTGCCACCAGCCACCCCTTGGGCCAGGGATCGACAGCCTACGAGCAGTACTTC
CATSHPLGQGSTAYEQYF
>.|TRBD1|TRBV18|TRBJ1-3
TGTGCCAGCTCACAACAGGGGCACGATGGAAACACCATATATTTT
CASSQQGHDGNTIYF
>.|TRBD1|TRBV24-1|TRBJ2-5
TGTGCCACCAGTGACCCGTCCGGGACAGGGGGAGAGACCCAGTACTTC
CATSDPSGTGGETQYF
>few|TRBD2|TRBV12-3/TRBV12-4|TRBJ2-5
TGTGCCAGCAGGGGACTAGCGGGCCCAGAGACCCAGTACTTC
CASRGLAGPETQYF
>few|TRBD1|TRBV5-1|TRBJ2-1
TGCGCCAGCAGCTTGGCAGGGGGCGGACACTACAATGAGCAGTTCTTC
CASSLAGGGHYNEQFF
>few|.|TRBV19|TRBJ1-2
TGTGCCAGTAGTATAGGCGGGGGCGACTATGGCTACACCTTC
CASSIGGGDYGYTF
>.|.|TRBV19|TRBJ2-4
TGTGCCAGTAGTCCTCACAGGGCAGACCCAGCCAAAAACATTCAGTACTTC
CASSPHRADPAKNIQYF
>few|.|TRBV15|TRBJ2-4
TGTGCCACCAGCAGACAGGGCCAGATTCAGTACTTC
CATSRQGQIQYF
>few|TRBD1|TRBV4-2|TRBJ2-7
TGTGCCAGCAGCCAAGAGGCGACAGGGCCCTACGAGCAGTACTTC
CASSQEATGPYEQYF
>.|.|TRBV4-3|TRBJ1-1
TGCGCCAGCAGCCTAAGGACGACGAACACTGAAGCTTTCTTT
CASSLRTTNTEAFF
>.|.|TRBV4-3|TRBJ1-2
TGCGCCAGCAGCCTAGGCTCAGGGACGGGACTCACCTATGGCTACACCTTC
CASSLGSGTGLTYGYTF
>.|.|TRBV6-2/TRBV6-3|TRBJ2-4
TGTGCCTCGTCTCCGGGGCTCACAGCCAAAAACATTCAGTACTTC
CASSPGLTAKNIQYF
>.|TRBD1|TRBV20-1|TRBJ1-5
TGCAGTGCGGCCGGACAGGCCCATAGCAATCAGCCCCAGCATTTT
CSAAGQAHSNQPQHF
>few|TRBD2|TRBV20-1|TRBJ2-3
TGCAGTGCTAGATCGACAGCGGGGGAGGGGGATACGCAGTATTTT
CSARSTAGEGDTQYF
>.|.|TRBV7-2|TRBJ2-1
TGTGCCAGCAGCTCCGGACCATCCCCCTACTACAATGAGCAGTTCTTC
CASSSGPSPYYNEQFF
>.|.|TRBV4-2|TRBJ2-1
TGTGCCAGCAGCCAAGAACACAGGAGCTCCTACAATGAGCAGTTCTTC
CASSQEHRSSYNEQFF
>few|.|TRBV10-3|TRBJ2-5
TGTGCCATCAGTGAGACAGGGTCAGGAGAGACCCAGTACTTC
CAISETGSGETQYF
>.|TRBD2|TRBV7-2|TRBJ2-1
TGTGCCAGCAGCCCCAAACTAGCGGGGGGGACCTACAATGAGCAGTTCTTC
CASSPKLAGGTYNEQFF
>few|.|TRBV30|TRBJ2-5
TGTGCCTGGGCGACAGGTACGGTGGAGACCCAGTACTTC
CAWATGTVETQYF
>few|.|TRBV25-1|TRBJ2-5
TGTGCCAGCAAAGACAGTCAGACTTCCCAAGAGACCCAGTACTTC
CASKDSQTSQETQYF
>few|.|TRBV14|TRBJ2-5
TGTGCCAGCAGCCATTCCGGGGGACTGCTAGAGACCCAGTACTTC
CASSHSGGLLETQYF